These 14 T cell receptor gamma chains were sequenced from one sample in a study of Vδ1+ human thymocytes. General study findings and limits: Thymic TRG and TRD repertoires appeared highly polyclonal.

These receptors lack a known antigen. Sequences come from RNA converted to cDNA by reverse transcription. The CDR3 regions were amplified by multiplex PCR from V-gene primers to a constant-region primer. TCRdb applied CATT to the multiplex PCR reads for clone calling. This sample has 9,000 or so gamma-chain clones, with around three fifths found just once. The specimen sequenced was Vdelta1+ gamma-delta thymocytes from the thymus. As to subset: FACS-sorted CD3+ TCRalphabeta- TCRVdelta1+ TCRVdelta2- thymocytes. The source is a girl under three years old who had congenital heart surgery.

This clone was seen only once. Distinct nucleotide sequences in the sample also encode this CDR3. The chain uses TRGV2 and TRGJ1 or TRGJ2. Matching the DNA to germline supplied the J gene, which TCRdb does not give. The V gene end was trimmed by 0 bases and the J gene end by 7 bases; junction bases not matched to a gene: 6. The CDR3 totals 13 residues. Germline-derived CDR1 and CDR2 are EGSNGY and YDSYNSKV. The CDR3 region is CATWDGRGYKKLF. In DNA form, the CDR3 reads TGTGCCACCTGGGACGGGCGCGGATATAAGAAACTCTTT.

In regard to this clone: The same CDR3 is also encoded by other DNA sequences in this sample. This rearrangement joins TRGV2 to TRGJ1 or TRGJ2. The J gene, left out of TCRdb, was set here by checking the DNA against germline. This CDR3 is 13 amino acids long. The V gene's germline CDR1 is EGSNGY and CDR2 YDSYNSKV. The trim removed 0 bases at V and 7 bases at J, leaving 6 bases unmatched. CDR3 in DNA: TGTGCCACCTGGGACGGGCCAAGGTATAAGAAACTCTTT. Protein: CATWDGPRYKKLF.

This rearrangement joins TRGV3 to TRGJP2. Matching the DNA to germline supplied the J gene, which TCRdb does not give. Germline-derived CDR1 and CDR2 are VTNTFY and YDVSTARD (reference sequence). With 0 bases clipped from V and 1 base from J, the junction kept 14 bases outside the gene matches. This CDR3 is 19 amino acids long. The CDR3, as DNA: TGTGCCACCTGGGACAGGTTACCCATCCGCCCTAGTAGTGATTGGATCAAGACGTTT. This gives the protein CATWDRLPIRPSSDWIKTF.

The chain joins TRGV2 to TRGJ1 or TRGJ2. The germline gives CDR1 EGSNGY, CDR2 YDSYNSKV. The CDR3 has 12 residues. V lost 2 bases and J lost 6; bases outside the gene matches: 4. CDR3 sequence (DNA): TGTGCCACCTGGGACGAGCGTTATAAGAAACTCTTT. This codes for CATWDERYKKLF.

The chain recombines TRGV3 with TRGJ1 or TRGJ2. The J gene comes from matching the DNA to germline here; TCRdb lacks it. With 4 bases clipped from V and 3 bases from J, the junction kept 3 bases outside the gene matches. CDR1 is VTNTFY, CDR2 YDVSTARD, per germline (reference sequence). This CDR3 has 12 amino acids. This chain's CDR3 is CATWEFYYKKLF. The CDR3, as DNA: TGTGCCACCTGGGAGTTTTATTATAAGAAACTCTTT.

V is TRGV3 and J is TRGJP. Since TCRdb gives no J gene, matching the DNA to germline was used here to assign it. V trimming: 4 bases; J trimming: 7 bases; junction bases outside the gene matches: 7. Looked up from germline, CDR1 is VTNTFY and CDR2 is YDVSTARD (reference sequence). The CDR3 is 16 residues long. DNA of the CDR3: TGTGCCACCTGGGAACCGGGGGAGTTGGGCAAAAAAATCAAGGTATTT. This gives the protein CATWEPGELGKKIKVF.

The chain has TRGV9 and TRGJP. The J gene comes from matching the DNA to germline here; TCRdb lacks it. The CDR3 is 18 amino acids. Losses at the gene ends were 0 bases for V and 4 bases for J; bases not matched to a gene: 6. Germline lookup yields CDR1 GITISATS and CDR2 ISYDGTV (reference sequence). DNA for the CDR3: TGTGCCTTGTGGGAGGTGCCTCCCCAAGAGTTGGGCAAAAAAATCAAGGTATTT. Amino acid sequence: CALWEVPPQELGKKIKVF.

The chain links TRGV2 to TRGJ1 or TRGJ2. TCRdb is silent on the J gene; assignment here came from matching the DNA to germline. V trimming: 0 bases; J trimming: 6 bases; junction bases outside the gene matches: 5. CDR1 and CDR2 from the germline V gene are EGSNGY and YDSYNSKV. The CDR3 loop spans 13 amino acids. In DNA, the CDR3 is TGTGCCACCTGGGACGGGGGGGGTTATAAGAAACTCTTT. Protein sequence: CATWDGGGYKKLF.

The chain has TRGV9 and TRGJ1 or TRGJ2. No J gene is reported in TCRdb; it was inferred here by comparing the DNA with germline. CDR3 length: 14 amino acids. Germline loops: CDR1 GITISATS, CDR2 ISYDGTV (reference sequence). Trimming removed 2 bases from V and 1 base from J; junction bases left unmatched: 5. The CDR3 DNA is TGTGCCTTGTGGGAGGGGAAAAATTATTATAAGAAACTCTTT. This translates into CALWEGKNYYKKLF.

V and J are TRGV5 and TRGJP2. The J gene was missing in TCRdb and was found by matching the end of the DNA to germline. The length of the CDR3 is 13 residues. The germline V gene has CDR1 VINAFY and CDR2 YDVSNSKD. The V and J ends lost 4 bases and 2 bases, in that order; junction bases with no gene match: 1. This CDR3 is CATWESSDWIKTF. DNA of the CDR3: TGTGCCACCTGGGAGAGTAGTGATTGGATCAAGACGTTT.

The rearrangement links TRGV3 to TRGJ1 or TRGJ2. As TCRdb names no J gene, one was assigned here on the basis of a DNA match to germline. This CDR3 spans 12 amino acids. V shed 5 bases and J 5 bases; nucleotides not matched to a gene: 6. In germline, CDR1 is VTNTFY, CDR2 YDVSTARD (reference sequence). CDR3 sequence reads: CATWGADYKKLF. In DNA form, the CDR3 reads TGTGCCACCTGGGGTGCCGATTATAAGAAACTCTTT.

This clone was counted between two and nine times. The chain has TRGV2 and TRGJ1 or TRGJ2. Trimming took 3 bases from V and 9 from J; bases not matched to a gene: 11. The CDR3 contains 13 residues. The germline V gene encodes CDR1 EGSNGY and CDR2 YDSYNSKV. CDR3 region: CATWDPRGIKKLF. The DNA of the CDR3 is TGTGCCACCTGGGACCCCCGGGGTATTAAGAAACTCTTT.

This clone is large (0.1 to 1%) within its sample. This chain joins TRGV9 and TRGJ1 or TRGJ2. Germline V gene sequence: CDR1 GITISATS, CDR2 ISYDGTV (reference sequence). V dropped 0 bases and J dropped 12; count of bases not matched to a gene: 5. CDR3 length: 11 residues. This CDR3 is CALWEVRGKLF. DNA for the CDR3: TGTGCCTTGTGGGAGGTGCGGGGGAAACTCTTT.

This chain uses TRGV4 with TRGJ1 or TRGJ2. The J gene is absent in TCRdb and was assigned here via DNA matching to germline. CDR3 length: 16 residues. CDR1 EGSTGY and CDR2 YDSYTSSV come from the germline V gene. The J segment lost 9 bases and the V segment lost 2 bases, leaving 19 bases of the junction unmatched. This CDR3 is CATWDVAGPHRGKKLF. In DNA form, the CDR3 reads TGTGCCACCTGGGATGTCGCCGGCCCCCATAGGGGTAAGAAACTCTTT.